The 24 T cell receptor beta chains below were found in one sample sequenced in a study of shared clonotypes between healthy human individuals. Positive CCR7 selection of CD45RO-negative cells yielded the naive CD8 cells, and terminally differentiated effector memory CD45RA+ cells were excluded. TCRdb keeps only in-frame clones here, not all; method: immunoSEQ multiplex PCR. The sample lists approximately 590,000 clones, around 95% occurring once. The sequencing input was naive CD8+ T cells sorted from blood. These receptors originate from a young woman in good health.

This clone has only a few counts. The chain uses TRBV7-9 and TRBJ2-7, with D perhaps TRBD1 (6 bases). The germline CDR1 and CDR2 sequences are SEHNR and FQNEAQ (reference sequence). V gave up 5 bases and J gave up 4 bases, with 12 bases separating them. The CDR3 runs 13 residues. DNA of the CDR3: TGTGCCAGCAGCATACACAGGGAGTACGAGCAGTACTTC. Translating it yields CASSIHREYEQYF.

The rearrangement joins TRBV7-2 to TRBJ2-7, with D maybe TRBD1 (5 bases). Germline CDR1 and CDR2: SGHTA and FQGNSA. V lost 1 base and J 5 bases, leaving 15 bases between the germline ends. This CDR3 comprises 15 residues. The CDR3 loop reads CASSLDGVRADEQYF. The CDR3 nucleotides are TGTGCCAGCAGCTTAGATGGGGTCAGGGCCGACGAGCAGTACTTC. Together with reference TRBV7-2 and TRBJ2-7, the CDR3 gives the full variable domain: GAGVSQSPSNKVTEKGKDVELRCDPISGHTALYWYRQSLGQGLEFLIYFQGNSAPDKSGLPSDRFSAERTGGSVSTLTIQRTQQEDSAVYLCASSLDGVRADEQYFGPGTRLTVT.

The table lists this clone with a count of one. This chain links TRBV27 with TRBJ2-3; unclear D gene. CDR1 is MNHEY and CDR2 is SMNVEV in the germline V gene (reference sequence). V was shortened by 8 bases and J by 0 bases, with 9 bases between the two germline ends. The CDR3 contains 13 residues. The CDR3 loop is CASARASTDTQYF. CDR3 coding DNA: TGTGCCAGCGCCCGGGCTAGCACAGATACGCAGTATTTT.

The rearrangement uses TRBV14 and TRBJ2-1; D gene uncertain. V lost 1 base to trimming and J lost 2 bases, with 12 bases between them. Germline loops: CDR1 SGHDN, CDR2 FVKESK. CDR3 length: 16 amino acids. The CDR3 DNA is TGTGCCAGCAGCCAAGGATCCAGGCGAACCTACAATGAGCAGTTCTTC. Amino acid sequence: CASSQGSRRTYNEQFF.

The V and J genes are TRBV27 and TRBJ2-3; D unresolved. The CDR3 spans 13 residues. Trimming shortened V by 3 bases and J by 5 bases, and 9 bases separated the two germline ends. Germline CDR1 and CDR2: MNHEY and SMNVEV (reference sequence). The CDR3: CASSFGVVDTQYF. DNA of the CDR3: TGTGCCAGCAGTTTTGGGGTTGTAGATACGCAGTATTTT.

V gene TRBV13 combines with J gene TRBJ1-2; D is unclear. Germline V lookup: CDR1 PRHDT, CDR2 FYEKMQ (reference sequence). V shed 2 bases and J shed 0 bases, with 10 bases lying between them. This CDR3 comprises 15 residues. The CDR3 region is CASSLRTPTNYGYTF. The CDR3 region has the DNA TGTGCCAGCAGCTTAAGAACGCCAACTAACTATGGCTACACCTTC.

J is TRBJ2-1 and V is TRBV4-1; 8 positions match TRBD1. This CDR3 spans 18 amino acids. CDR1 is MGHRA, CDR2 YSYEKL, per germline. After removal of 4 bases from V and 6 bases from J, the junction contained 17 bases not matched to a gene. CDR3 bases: TGCGCCAGCAGCCTTAGACTCGTAGGGACAGGAGTAGCCAATGAGCAGTTCTTC. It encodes CASSLRLVGTGVANEQFF.

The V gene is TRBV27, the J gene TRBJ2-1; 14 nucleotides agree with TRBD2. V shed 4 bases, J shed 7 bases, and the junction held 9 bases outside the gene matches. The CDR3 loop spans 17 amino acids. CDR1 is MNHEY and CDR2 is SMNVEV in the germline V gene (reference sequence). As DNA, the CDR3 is TGTGCCAGCAGTTCCCCGACTAGCGGGAGGGTTGCTAATGAGCAGTTCTTC. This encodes CASSSPTSGRVANEQFF.

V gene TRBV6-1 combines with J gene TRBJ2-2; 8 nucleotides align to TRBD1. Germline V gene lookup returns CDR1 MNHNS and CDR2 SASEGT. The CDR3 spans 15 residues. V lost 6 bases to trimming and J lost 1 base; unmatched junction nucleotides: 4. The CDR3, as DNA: TGTGCCAGCAGCCCCGGGACAGGGAACACCGGGGAGCTGTTTTTT. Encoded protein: CASSPGTGNTGELFF.

CDR3 protein: CASSLATEYEQFF. The CDR3 DNA reads as TGTGCCAGCAGCTTAGCGACAGAGTATGAGCAGTTCTTC. The chain uses TRBV7-9 and TRBJ2-1; maybe TRBD1 (5 bases). The CDR3 length is 13 residues. V was trimmed by 0 bases and J by 8 bases, leaving 8 bases between them. In germline, CDR1 is SEHNR, CDR2 FQNEAQ (reference sequence).

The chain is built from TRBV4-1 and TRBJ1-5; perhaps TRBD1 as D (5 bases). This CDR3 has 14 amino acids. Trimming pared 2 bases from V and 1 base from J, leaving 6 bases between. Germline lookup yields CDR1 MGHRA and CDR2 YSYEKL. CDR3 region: CASSQWDSNQPQHF. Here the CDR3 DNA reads TGCGCCAGCAGCCAATGGGACAGCAATCAGCCCCAGCATTTT.

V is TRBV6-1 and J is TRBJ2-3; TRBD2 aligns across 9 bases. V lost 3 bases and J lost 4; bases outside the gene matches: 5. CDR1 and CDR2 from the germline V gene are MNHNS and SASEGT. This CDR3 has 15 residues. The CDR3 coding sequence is TGTGCCAGCAGTGATCGGAGCGGGAGGCCAGATACGCAGTATTTT. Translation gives CASSDRSGRPDTQYF.

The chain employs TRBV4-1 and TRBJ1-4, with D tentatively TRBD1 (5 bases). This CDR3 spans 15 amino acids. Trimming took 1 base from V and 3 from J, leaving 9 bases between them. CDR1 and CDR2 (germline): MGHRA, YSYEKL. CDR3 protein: CASSQVGLPNEKLFF. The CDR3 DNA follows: TGCGCCAGCAGCCAAGTGGGGCTGCCTAATGAAAAACTGTTTTTT.

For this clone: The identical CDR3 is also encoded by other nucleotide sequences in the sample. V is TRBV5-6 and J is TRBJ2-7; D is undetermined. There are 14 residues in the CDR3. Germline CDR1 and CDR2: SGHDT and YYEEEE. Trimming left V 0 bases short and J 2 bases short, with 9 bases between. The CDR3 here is CASSLEGSPYEQYF. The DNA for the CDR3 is TGTGCCAGCAGCTTGGAAGGCAGTCCCTACGAGCAGTACTTC.

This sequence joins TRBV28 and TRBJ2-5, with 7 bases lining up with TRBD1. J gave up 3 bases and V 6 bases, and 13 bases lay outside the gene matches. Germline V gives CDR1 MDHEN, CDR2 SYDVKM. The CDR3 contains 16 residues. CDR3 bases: TGTGCCAGCAGCCCGCAACCCGGGACAGCAGAAGAGACCCAGTACTTC. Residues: CASSPQPGTAEETQYF.

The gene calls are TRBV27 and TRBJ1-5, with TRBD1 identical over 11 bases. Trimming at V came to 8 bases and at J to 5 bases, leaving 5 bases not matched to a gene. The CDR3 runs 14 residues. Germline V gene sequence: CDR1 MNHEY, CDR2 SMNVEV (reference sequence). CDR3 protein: CASGDRGGDQPQHF. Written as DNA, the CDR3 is TGTGCCAGCGGGGACAGGGGGGGGGATCAGCCCCAGCATTTT.

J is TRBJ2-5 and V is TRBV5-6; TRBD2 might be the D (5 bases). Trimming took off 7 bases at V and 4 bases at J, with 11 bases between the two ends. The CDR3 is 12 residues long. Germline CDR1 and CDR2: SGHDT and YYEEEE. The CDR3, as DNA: TGTGCCAGCGGAGTGGCGGGAGAGACCCAGTACTTC. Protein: CASGVAGETQYF.

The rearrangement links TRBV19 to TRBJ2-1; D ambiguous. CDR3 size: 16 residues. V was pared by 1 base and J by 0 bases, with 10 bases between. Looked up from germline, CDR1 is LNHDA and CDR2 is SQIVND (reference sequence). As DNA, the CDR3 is TGTGCCAGTAGTATAGGGACGGTCCTCTCCTACAATGAGCAGTTCTTC. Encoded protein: CASSIGTVLSYNEQFF.

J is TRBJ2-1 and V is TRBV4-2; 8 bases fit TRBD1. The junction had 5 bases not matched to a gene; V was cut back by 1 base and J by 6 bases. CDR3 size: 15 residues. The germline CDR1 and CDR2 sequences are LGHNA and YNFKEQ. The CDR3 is CASSQARGRFNEQFF. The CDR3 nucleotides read TGTGCCAGCAGCCAAGCCAGGGGGCGCTTCAATGAGCAGTTCTTC.

CDR3 DNA: TGTGCCAGCAGCCCCCCAGAGCAGCTCACCGGGGAGCTGTTTTTT. Translating it yields CASSPPEQLTGELFF. This chain uses TRBV7-6 with TRBJ2-2; D is undetermined. CDR1 SGHVS and CDR2 FNYEAQ come from the germline V gene. This CDR3 spans 15 amino acids. V was shortened by 5 bases and J by 4 bases, with 14 bases between the two germline ends.

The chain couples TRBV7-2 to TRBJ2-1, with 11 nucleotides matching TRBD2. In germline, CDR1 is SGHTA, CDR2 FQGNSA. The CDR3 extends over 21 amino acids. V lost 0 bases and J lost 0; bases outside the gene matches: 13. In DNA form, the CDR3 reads TGTGCCAGCAGCTTAGCAATGTATTTTTTGACTAGCGGGACCTCCTACAATGAGCAGTTCTTC. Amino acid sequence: CASSLAMYFLTSGTSYNEQFF.

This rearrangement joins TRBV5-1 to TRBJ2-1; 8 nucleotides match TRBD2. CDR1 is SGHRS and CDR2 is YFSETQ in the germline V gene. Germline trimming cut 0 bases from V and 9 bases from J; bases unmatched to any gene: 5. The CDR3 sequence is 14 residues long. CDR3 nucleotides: TGCGCCAGCAGCTTGGACGGGAGGGGGGCTGAGCAGTTCTTC. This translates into CASSLDGRGAEQFF.

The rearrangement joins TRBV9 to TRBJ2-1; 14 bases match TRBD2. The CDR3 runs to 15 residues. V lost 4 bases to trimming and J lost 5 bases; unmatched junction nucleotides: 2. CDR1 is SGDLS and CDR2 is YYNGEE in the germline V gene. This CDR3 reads CASSRLAGGDNEQFF. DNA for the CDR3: TGTGCCAGCAGCCGACTAGCGGGAGGGGACAATGAGCAGTTCTTC.

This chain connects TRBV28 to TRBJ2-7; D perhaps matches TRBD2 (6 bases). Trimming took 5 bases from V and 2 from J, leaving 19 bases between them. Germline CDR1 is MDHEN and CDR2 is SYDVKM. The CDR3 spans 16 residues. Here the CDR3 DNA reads TGTGCCAGCAGTACAGACACGGGACTCTCCCCCTACGAGCAGTACTTC. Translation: CASSTDTGLSPYEQYF. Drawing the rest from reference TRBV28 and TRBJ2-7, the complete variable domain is DVKVTQSSRYLVKRTGEKVFLECVQDMDHENMFWYRQDPGLGLRLIYFSYDVKMKEKGDIPEGYSVSREKKERFSLILESASTNQTSMYLCASSTDTGLSPYEQYFGPGTRLTVT.